Listed below are T cell receptor beta chains from one sample, sequenced in a study of Graves' ophthalmopathy and Graves' hyperthyroidism. TCRdb re-analysed the multiplex PCR reads in MiXCR, keeping a single row per CDR3 protein. This sample has under 800,000 distinct CDR3 sequences; 22% occur once, and the top ten carry around 6.9%. The sequenced sample consisted of peripheral blood. These receptors all stem from a young woman with stable Graves' hyperthyroidism. Some clones in this sample may be carry-over from other donors' samples. CDR3s include the opening cysteine and the closing phenylalanine or tryptophan. A D gene is named only where the DNA matches it firmly. Where a row states a size, it is once, few, many or the class of an expanded clone; other rows omit it.

cdr3_aa cdr3_nt v_call d_call j_call clone_size
CASSAGGANTGELFF TGCGCCAGCAGTGCAGGGGGAGCGAACACCGGGGAGCTGTTTTTT TRBV10-1 TRBD1 TRBJ2-2 .
CASSSGLASSGANVLTF TGTGCCAGCAGCTCCGGACTAGCGTCCTCTGGGGCCAACGTCCTGACTTTC TRBV11-2 TRBD2 TRBJ2-6 many
CSATTQGRETQYF TGCAGTGCTACAACACAGGGTAGAGAGACCCAGTACTTC TRBV20-1 . TRBJ2-5 many
CASSCPQETQYF TGTGCCAGCAGTTGTCCACAAGAGACCCAGTACTTC TRBV13 . TRBJ2-5 .
CASGRDWGTEAFF TGTGCCAGCGGTAGGGATTGGGGAACTGAAGCTTTCTTT TRBV6-1 . TRBJ1-1 few
CASSPGLTEQTQYF TGTGCCAGCTCGCCCGGACTAACAGAACAGACCCAGTACTTC TRBV18 . TRBJ2-5 few
CASSQASKMTDEAFF TGTGCCAGCAGCCAAGCATCCAAAATGACAGATGAAGCTTTCTTT TRBV4-2 . TRBJ1-1 many
CASSGRIQGAKNIQYF TGTGCCAGCAGCGGTCGCATCCAGGGAGCCAAAAACATTCAGTACTTC TRBV4-2 . TRBJ2-4 few
CAWNGGGLFTEAFF TGTGCCTGGAACGGAGGGGGACTTTTCACTGAAGCTTTCTTT TRBV30 . TRBJ1-1 many
CASSPRPFETQYF TGTGCCAGCAGCCCTCGTCCCTTCGAGACCCAGTACTTC TRBV9 . TRBJ2-5 many
CATSRFREANVLTF TGTGCCACCAGCCGCTTTAGGGAGGCCAACGTCCTGACTTTC TRBV15 . TRBJ2-6 many
CSARDGLAAGGEQYF TGCAGTGCTAGGGACGGACTAGCGGCCGGGGGGGAGCAGTACTTC TRBV20-1 TRBD2 TRBJ2-7 many
CASTRTEANIQYF TGTGCCAGCACGAGGACAGAGGCAAACATTCAGTACTTC TRBV6-1 . TRBJ2-4 many
CASSPAGWETGELFF TGTGCCAGCAGCCCCGCGGGATGGGAAACCGGGGAGCTGTTTTTT TRBV6-1 . TRBJ2-2 .
CASKYTADQPQHF TGTGCCAGTAAGTACACGGCGGACCAGCCCCAGCATTTT TRBV19 . TRBJ1-5 .
CASSLQTGSNSPLHF TGTGCCAGCAGCCTCCAGACAGGGAGTAATTCACCCCTCCACTTT TRBV12-3/TRBV12-4 TRBD1 TRBJ1-6 many